This T cell receptor (beta chain) was recorded in a study of cytomegalovirus exposure and HLA in healthy donors. Germline loops: CDR1 GTSNPN, CDR2 SVGIG (reference sequence). The CDR3 spans 13 residues. V was shortened by 7 bases and J by 4 bases, with 16 bases between the two germline ends. The PCR contained 60 Vbeta and 13 Jbeta primers. The method was immunoSEQ multiplex PCR; TCRdb's version includes in-frame clones alone and lacks a portion of them. Seen here are about 200,000 clones, about 81% observed once, and the top ten hold about 2.5%. Specimen: PBMCs. The chain uses TRBV30 and TRBJ1-1; no definite D call. The receptor was derived from a woman aged 35 to 49 in good health and CMV-seronegative. Written as DNA, the CDR3 is TGTGCCTTCGGTTTCGGGAGTGGCACTGAAGCTTTCTTT. This gives the protein CAFGFGSGTEAFF. Looking up the rest from reference TRBV30 and TRBJ1-1 gives the full variable domain: SQTIHQWPATLVQPVGSPLSLECTVEGTSNPNLYWYRQAAGRGLQLLFYSVGIGQISSEVPQNLSASRPQDRQFILSSKKLLLSDSGFYLCAFGFGSGTEAFFGQGTRLTVV.